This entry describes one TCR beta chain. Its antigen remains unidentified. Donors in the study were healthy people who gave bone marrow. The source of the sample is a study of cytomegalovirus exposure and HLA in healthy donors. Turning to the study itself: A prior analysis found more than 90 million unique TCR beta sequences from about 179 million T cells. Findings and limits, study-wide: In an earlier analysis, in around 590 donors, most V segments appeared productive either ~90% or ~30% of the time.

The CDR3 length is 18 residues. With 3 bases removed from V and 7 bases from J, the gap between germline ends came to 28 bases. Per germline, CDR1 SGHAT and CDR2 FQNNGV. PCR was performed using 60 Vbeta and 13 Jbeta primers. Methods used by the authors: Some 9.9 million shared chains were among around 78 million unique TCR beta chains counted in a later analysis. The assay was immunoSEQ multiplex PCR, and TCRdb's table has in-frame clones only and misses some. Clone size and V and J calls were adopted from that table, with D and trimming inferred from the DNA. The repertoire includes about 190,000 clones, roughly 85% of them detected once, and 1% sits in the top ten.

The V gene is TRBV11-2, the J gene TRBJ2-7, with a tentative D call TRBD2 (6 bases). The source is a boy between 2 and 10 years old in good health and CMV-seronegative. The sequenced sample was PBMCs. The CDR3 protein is CASSLATMIAAPWGEQYF. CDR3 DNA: TGTGCCAGCAGCTTGGCTACAATGATAGCGGCCCCATGGGGGGAGCAGTACTTC.